The present TCR beta chain was sequenced within a study of shared clonotypes between healthy human individuals. Germline CDR1 reads SGHVS; CDR2 reads FQNEAQ. J lost 4 bases, V lost 0 bases, and 6 bases had no gene match. This CDR3 contains 15 residues. Study-wide findings and caveats: Limited genetic and exposure-history diversity came from having few donors.

A remark on this clone: Its antigen is still unknown.

Measured with immunoSEQ multiplex PCR; TCRdb has only the in-frame clones, and not every one. The table shows 850,000 to 1,200,000 clones, with roughly 80% occurring only once. Material for sequencing was memory CD4+ T cells sorted from blood. This sample's subset: CD45RA-negative fraction. The V and J genes are TRBV7-8 and TRBJ2-7; 7 positions match TRBD2. The clonotype comes from a man aged 18 to 30 in good health. The CDR3 region is CASSLAGGPQYEQYF. CDR3 nucleotide sequence: TGTGCCAGCAGCTTAGCGGGAGGGCCCCAATACGAGCAGTACTTC. Looking up the rest from reference TRBV7-8 and TRBJ2-7 gives the full variable domain: GAGVSQSPRYKVAKRGQDVALRCDPISGHVSLFWYQQALGQGPEFLTYFQNEAQLDKSGLPSDRFFAERPEGSVSTLKIQRTQQEDSAVYLCASSLAGGPQYEQYFGPGTRLTVT.